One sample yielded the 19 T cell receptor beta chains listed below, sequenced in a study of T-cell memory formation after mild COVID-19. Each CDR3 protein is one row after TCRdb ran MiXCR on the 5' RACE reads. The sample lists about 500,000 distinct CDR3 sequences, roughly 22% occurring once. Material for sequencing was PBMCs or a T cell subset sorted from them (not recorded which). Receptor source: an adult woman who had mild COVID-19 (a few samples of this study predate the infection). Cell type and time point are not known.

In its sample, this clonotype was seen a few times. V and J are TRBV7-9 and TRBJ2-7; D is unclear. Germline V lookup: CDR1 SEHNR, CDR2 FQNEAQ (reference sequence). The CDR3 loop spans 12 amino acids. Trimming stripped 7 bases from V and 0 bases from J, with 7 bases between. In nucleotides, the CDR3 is TGTGCCAGCACCGGGCGCTCCTACGAGCAGTACTTC. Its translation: CASTGRSYEQYF.

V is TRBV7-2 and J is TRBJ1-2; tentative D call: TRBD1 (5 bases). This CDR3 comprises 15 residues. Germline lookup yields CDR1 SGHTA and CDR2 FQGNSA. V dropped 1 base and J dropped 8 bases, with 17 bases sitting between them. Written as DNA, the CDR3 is TGTGCCAGCAGCTTAGGAGACAGATGGGATGGGGGCTACACCTTC. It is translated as CASSLGDRWDGGYTF.

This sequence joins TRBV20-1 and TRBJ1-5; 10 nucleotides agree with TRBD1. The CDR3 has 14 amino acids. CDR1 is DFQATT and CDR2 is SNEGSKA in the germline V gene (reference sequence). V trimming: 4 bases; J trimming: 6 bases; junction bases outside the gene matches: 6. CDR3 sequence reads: CSANRGQGFQPQHF. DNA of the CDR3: TGCAGTGCTAATCGGGGACAGGGGTTTCAGCCCCAGCATTTT.

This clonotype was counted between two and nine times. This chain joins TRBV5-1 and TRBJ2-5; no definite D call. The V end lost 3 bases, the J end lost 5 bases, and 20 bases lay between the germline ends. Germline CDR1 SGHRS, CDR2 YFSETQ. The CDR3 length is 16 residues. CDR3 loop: CASSSTPGSVGETQYF. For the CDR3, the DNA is TGCGCCAGCAGCTCTACCCCCGGGTCCGTCGGGGAGACCCAGTACTTC.

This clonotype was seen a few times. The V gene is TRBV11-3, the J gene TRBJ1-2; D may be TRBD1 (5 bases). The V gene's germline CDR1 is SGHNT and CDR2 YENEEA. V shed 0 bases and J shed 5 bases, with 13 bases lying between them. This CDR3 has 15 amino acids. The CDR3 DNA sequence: TGTGCCAGCAGCTTAGATCCAGGGACCGGTTATGGCTACACCTTC. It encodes CASSLDPGTGYGYTF.

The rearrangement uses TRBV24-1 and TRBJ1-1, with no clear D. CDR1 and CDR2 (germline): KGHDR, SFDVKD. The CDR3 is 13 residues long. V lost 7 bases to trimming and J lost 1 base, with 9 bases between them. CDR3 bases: TGTGCCACCAGGTCGGCGGGGAACACTGAAGCTTTCTTT. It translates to CATRSAGNTEAFF.

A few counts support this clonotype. The CDR3 DNA reads as TGTGCCAGCAGCTTCGACCGGACAGGGACAAGGGCCAACGTCCTGACTTTC. Protein product: CASSFDRTGTRANVLTF. J is TRBJ2-6 and V is TRBV7-9, with 8 bases matching TRBD1. The J segment lost 5 bases and the V segment lost 3 bases, leaving 9 bases of the junction unmatched. CDR3 size: 17 residues. CDR1 SEHNR and CDR2 FQNEAQ come from the germline V gene (reference sequence).

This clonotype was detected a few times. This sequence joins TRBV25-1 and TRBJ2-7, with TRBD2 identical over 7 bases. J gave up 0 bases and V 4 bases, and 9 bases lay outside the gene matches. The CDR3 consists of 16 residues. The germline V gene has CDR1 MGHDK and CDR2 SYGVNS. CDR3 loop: CASSGFSGPSSYEQYF. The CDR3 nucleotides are TGTGCCAGCAGTGGATTTAGCGGGCCGAGCTCCTACGAGCAGTACTTC.

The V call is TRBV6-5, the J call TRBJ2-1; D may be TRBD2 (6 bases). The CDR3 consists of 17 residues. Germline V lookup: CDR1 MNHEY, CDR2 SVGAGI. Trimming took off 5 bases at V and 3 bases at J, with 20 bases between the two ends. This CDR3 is CASSQLGVAEFYNEQFF. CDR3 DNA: TGTGCCAGCAGTCAACTCGGAGTAGCGGAGTTCTACAATGAGCAGTTCTTC.

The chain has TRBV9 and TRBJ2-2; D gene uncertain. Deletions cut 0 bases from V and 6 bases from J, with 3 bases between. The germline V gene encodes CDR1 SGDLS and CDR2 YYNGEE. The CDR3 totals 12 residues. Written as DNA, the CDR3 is TGTGCCAGCAGCGTAGAGCCCGGGGAGCTGTTTTTT. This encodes CASSVEPGELFF.

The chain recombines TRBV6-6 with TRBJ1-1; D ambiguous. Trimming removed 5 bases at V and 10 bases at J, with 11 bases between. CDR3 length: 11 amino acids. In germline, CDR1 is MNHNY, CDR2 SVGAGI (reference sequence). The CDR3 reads CASSPWVGAFF. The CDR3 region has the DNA TGTGCCAGCAGTCCGTGGGTGGGAGCTTTCTTT.

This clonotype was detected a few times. DNA of the CDR3: TGTGCCAGCAGTGAAAACAGGAACGAGCAGTACTTC. Its protein is CASSENRNEQYF. The V gene is TRBV25-1, the J gene TRBJ2-7; tentatively, D is TRBD1 (5 bases). The V gene's germline CDR1 is MGHDK and CDR2 SYGVNS. Trimming left V 2 bases short and J 5 bases short, with 7 bases between. This CDR3 is built from 12 residues.

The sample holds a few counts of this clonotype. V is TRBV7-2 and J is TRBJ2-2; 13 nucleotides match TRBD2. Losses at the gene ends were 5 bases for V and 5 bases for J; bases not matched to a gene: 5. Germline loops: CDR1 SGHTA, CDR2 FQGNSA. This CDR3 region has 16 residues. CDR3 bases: TGTGCCAGCAGCCGAGGGACTAGCGGGACTACCGGGGAGCTGTTTTTT. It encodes CASSRGTSGTTGELFF. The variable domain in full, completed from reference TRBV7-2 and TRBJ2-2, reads GAGVSQSPSNKVTEKGKDVELRCDPISGHTALYWYRQSLGQGLEFLIYFQGNSAPDKSGLPSDRFSAERTGGSVSTLTIQRTQQEDSAVYLCASSRGTSGTTGELFFGEGSRLTVL.

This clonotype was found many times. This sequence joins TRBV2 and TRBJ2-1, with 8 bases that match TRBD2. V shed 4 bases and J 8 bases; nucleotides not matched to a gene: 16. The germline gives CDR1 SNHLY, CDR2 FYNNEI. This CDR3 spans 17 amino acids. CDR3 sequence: CASSVKAVGLVRHEQFF. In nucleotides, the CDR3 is TGTGCCAGCAGTGTTAAAGCTGTGGGACTAGTAAGGCATGAGCAGTTCTTC.

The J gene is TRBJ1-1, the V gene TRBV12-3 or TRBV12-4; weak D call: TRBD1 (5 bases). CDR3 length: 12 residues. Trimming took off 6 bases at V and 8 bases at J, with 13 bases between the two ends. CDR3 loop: CASRSAGKEAFF. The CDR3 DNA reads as TGTGCCAGCAGGTCGGCAGGGAAGGAAGCTTTCTTT.

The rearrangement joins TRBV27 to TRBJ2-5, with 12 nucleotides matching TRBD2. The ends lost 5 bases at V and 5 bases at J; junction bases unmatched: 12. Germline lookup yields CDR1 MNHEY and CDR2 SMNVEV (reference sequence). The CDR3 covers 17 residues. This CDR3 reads CASSPLTSGGLEETQYF. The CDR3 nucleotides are TGTGCCAGCAGTCCCCTGACTAGCGGGGGCTTAGAGGAGACCCAGTACTTC.

CDR3 coding DNA: TGTGCCAGCTCACGGGGGACAGTCAATCAGCCCCAGCATTTT. Translating it yields CASSRGTVNQPQHF. This chain connects TRBV18 to TRBJ1-5, with 7 nucleotides matching TRBD1. This CDR3 is built from 14 residues. From germline, CDR1 is KGHSH and CDR2 LQKENI. J was trimmed by 3 bases and V by 4 bases; bases with no gene match: 3.

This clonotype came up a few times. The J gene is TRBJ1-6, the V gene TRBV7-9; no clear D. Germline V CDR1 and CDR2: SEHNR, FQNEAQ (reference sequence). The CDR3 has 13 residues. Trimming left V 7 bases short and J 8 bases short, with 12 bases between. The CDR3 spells CASNGRLDSPLHF. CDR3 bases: TGTGCCAGCAACGGACGACTGGATTCACCCCTCCACTTT.

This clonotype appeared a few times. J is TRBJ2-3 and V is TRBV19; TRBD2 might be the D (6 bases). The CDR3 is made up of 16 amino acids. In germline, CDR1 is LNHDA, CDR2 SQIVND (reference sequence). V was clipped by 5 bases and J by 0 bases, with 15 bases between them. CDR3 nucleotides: TGTGCCAGTAGTGGAGGGCTTCGCTCTAGCACAGATACGCAGTATTTT. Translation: CASSGGLRSSTDTQYF.